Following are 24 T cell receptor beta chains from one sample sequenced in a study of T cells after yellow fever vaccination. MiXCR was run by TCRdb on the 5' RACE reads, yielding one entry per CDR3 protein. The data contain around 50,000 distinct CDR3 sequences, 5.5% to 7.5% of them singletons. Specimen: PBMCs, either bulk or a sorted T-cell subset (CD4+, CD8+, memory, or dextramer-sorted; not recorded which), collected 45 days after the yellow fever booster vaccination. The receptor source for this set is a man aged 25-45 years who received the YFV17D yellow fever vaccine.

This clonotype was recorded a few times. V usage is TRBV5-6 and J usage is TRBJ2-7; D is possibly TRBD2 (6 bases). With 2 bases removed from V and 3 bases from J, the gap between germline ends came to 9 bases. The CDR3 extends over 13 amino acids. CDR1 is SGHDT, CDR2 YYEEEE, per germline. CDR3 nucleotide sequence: TGTGCCAGCAGCTTAGGCGGGGACTACGAGCAGTACTTC. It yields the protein CASSLGGDYEQYF.

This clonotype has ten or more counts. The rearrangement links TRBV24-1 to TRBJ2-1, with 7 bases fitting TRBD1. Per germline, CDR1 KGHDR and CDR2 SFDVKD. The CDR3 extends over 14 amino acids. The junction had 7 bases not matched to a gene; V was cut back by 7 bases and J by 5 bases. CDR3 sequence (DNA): TGTGCCACCAGCCGAGACAGGGTGAACAATGAGCAGTTCTTC. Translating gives CATSRDRVNNEQFF.

DNA of the CDR3: TGCGCCAGCAGGCATGGGACAGGGCCAGATACGCAGTATTTT. It encodes CASRHGTGPDTQYF. V is TRBV5-1 and J is TRBJ2-3, with TRBD1 identical over 9 bases. The CDR3 contains 14 residues. Trimming cost V 5 bases and J 4 bases; bases outside gene matches: 5. The V gene's germline CDR1 is SGHRS and CDR2 YFSETQ.

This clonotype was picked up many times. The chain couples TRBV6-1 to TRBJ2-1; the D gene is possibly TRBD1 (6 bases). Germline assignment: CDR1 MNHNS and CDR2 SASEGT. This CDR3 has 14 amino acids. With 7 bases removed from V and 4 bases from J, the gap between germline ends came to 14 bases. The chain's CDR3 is CASNPTGLYNEQFF. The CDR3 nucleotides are TGTGCCAGCAACCCGACAGGCCTTTACAATGAGCAGTTCTTC.

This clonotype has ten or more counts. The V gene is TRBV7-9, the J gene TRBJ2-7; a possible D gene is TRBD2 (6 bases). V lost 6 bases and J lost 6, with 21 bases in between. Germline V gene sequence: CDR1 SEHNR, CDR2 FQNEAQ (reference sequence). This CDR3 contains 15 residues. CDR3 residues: CASSSYRGAWREQYF. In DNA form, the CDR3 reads TGTGCCAGCAGTTCGTACCGCGGGGCTTGGCGCGAGCAGTACTTC.

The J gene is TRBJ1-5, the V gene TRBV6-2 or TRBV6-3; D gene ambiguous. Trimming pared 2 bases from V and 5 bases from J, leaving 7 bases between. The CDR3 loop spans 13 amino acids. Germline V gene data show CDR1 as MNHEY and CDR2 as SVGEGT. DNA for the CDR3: TGTGCCAGCAGTTACGCAGAACATCAGCCCCAGCATTTT. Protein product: CASSYAEHQPQHF.

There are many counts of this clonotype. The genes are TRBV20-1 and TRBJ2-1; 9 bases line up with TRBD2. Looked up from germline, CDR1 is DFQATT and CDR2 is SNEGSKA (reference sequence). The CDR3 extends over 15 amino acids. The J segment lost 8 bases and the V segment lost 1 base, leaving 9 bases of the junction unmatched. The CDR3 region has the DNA TGCAGTGCTAGAGTTGCGGGACTAGCCCGGGATGAGCAGTTCTTC. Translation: CSARVAGLARDEQFF.

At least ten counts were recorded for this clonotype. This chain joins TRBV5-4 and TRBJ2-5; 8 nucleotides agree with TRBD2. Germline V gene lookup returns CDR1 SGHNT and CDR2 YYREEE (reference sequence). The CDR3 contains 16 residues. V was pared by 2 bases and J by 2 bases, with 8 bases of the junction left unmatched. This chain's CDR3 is CASSFPGLAGQETQYF. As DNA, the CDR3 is TGTGCCAGCAGCTTCCCCGGGTTAGCGGGGCAAGAGACCCAGTACTTC.

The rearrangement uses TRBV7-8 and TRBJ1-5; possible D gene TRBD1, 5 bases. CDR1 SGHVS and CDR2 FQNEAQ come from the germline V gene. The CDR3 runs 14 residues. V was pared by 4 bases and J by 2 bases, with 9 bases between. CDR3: CASSWGPRNQPQHF. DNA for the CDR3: TGTGCCAGCAGCTGGGGCCCCCGCAATCAGCCCCAGCATTTT. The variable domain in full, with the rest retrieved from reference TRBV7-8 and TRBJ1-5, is GAGVSQSPRYKVAKRGQDVALRCDPISGHVSLFWYQQALGQGPEFLTYFQNEAQLDKSGLPSDRFFAERPEGSVSTLKIQRTQQEDSAVYLCASSWGPRNQPQHFGDGTRLSIL.

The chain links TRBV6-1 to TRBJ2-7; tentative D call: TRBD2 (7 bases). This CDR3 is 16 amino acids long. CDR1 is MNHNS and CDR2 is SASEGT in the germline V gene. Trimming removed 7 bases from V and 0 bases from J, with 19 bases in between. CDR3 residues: CASTGGRWGASYEQYF. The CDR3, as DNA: TGTGCCAGCACGGGGGGTAGGTGGGGGGCCTCCTACGAGCAGTACTTC.

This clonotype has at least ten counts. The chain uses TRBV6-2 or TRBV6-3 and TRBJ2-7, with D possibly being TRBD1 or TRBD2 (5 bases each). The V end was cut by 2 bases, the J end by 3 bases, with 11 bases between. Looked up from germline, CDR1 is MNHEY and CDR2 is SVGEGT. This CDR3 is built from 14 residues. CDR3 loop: CASSYGQGVYEQYF. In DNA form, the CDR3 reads TGTGCCAGCAGTTACGGGCAGGGAGTCTACGAGCAGTACTTC.

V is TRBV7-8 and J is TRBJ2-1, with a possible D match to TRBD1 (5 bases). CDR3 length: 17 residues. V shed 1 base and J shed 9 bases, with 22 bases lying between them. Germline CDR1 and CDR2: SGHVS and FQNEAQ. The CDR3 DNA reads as TGTGCCAGCAGCTTAGATCTCGCAGGGATTAGGTCGGGTGAGCAGTTCTTC. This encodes CASSLDLAGIRSGEQFF. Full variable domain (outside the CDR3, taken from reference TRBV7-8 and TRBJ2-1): GAGVSQSPRYKVAKRGQDVALRCDPISGHVSLFWYQQALGQGPEFLTYFQNEAQLDKSGLPSDRFFAERPEGSVSTLKIQRTQQEDSAVYLCASSLDLAGIRSGEQFFGPGTRLTVL.

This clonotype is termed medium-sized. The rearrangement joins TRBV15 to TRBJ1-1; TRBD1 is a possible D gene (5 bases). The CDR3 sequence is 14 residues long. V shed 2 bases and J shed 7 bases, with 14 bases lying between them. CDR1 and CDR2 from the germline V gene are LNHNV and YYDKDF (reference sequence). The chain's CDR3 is CATSRYGGFGEAFF. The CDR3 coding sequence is TGTGCCACCAGCAGATACGGGGGTTTTGGTGAAGCTTTCTTT.

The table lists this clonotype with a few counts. The CDR3 reads CASSLMGGNEQFF. The CDR3 DNA reads TGTGCCAGCAGCCTGATGGGGGGGAATGAGCAGTTCTTC. The J gene is TRBJ2-1, the V gene TRBV28; 7 nucleotides match TRBD2. Germline trimming cut 6 bases from V and 7 bases from J; bases unmatched to any gene: 6. CDR3 length: 13 amino acids. Germline V lookup: CDR1 MDHEN, CDR2 SYDVKM. The whole variable domain, remainder taken from reference TRBV28 and TRBJ2-1, is DVKVTQSSRYLVKRTGEKVFLECVQDMDHENMFWYRQDPGLGLRLIYFSYDVKMKEKGDIPEGYSVSREKKERFSLILESASTNQTSMYLCASSLMGGNEQFFGPGTRLTVL.

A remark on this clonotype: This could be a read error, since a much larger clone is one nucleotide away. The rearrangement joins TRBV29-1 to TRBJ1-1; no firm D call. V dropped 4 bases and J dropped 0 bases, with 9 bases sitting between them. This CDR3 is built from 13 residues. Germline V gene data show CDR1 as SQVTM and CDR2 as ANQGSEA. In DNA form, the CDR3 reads TGCAGCGTTGCACATACCATGAACACTGAAGCTTTCTTT. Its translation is CSVAHTMNTEAFF.

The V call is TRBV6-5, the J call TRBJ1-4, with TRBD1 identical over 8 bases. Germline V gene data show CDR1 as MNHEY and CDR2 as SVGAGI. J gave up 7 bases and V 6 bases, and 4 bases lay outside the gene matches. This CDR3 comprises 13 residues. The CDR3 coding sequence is TGTGCCAGCAGAACCGGGACAGGTGAAAAACTGTTTTTT. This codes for CASRTGTGEKLFF.

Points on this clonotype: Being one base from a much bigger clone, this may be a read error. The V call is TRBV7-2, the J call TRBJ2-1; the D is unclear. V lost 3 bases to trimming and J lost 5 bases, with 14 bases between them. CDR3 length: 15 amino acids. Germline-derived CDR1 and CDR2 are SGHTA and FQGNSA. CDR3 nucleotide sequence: TGTGCCAGCAGCTTTCGATGGATTGGGAACAATGAGCAGTTCTTC. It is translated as CASSFRWIGNNEQFF.

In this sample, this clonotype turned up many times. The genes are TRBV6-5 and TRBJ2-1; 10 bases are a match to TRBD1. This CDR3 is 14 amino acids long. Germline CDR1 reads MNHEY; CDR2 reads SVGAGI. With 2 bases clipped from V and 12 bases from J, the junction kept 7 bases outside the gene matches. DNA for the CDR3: TGTGCCAGCAGTTACCGGGACAGGGGTTCGGGGCAGTTCTTC. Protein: CASSYRDRGSGQFF.

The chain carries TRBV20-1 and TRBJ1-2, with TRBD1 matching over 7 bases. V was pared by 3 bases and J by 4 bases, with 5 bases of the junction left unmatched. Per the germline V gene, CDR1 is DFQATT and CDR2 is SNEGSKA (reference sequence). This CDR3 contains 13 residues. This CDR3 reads CSASTGAGYGYTF. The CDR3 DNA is TGCAGTGCTAGTACAGGGGCCGGCTATGGCTACACCTTC.

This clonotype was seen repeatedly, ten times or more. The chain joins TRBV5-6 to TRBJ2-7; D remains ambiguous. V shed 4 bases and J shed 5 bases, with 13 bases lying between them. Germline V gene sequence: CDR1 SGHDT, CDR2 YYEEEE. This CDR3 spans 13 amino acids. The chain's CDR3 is CASSPPGWNEQYF. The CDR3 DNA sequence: TGTGCCAGCAGCCCCCCCGGTTGGAACGAGCAGTACTTC. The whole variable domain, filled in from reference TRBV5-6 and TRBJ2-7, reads DAGVTQSPTHLIKTRGQQVTLRCSPKSGHDTVSWYQQALGQGPQFIFQYYEEEERQRGNFPDRFSGHQFPNYSSELNVNALLLGDSALYLCASSPPGWNEQYFGPGTRLTVT.

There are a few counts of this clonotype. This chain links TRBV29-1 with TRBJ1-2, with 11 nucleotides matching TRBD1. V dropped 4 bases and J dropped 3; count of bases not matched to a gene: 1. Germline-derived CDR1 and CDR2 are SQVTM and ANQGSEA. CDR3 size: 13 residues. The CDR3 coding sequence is TGCAGCGTTGTGGGACAGGGGGACTATGGCTACACCTTC. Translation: CSVVGQGDYGYTF.

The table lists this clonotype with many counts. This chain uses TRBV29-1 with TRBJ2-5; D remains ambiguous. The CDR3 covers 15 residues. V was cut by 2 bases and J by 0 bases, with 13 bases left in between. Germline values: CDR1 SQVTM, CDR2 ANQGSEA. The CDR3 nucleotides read TGCAGCGTTGAAAATCCCGGGCTCAACCAAGAGACCCAGTACTTC. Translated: CSVENPGLNQETQYF.

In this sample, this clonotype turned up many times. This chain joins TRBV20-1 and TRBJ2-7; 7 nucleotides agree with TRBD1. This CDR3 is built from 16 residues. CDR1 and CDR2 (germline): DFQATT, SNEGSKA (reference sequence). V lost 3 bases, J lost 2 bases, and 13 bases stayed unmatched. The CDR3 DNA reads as TGCAGTGCTAGTCTCCCGACAGGGAAAATAACCTACGAGCAGTACTTC. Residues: CSASLPTGKITYEQYF.

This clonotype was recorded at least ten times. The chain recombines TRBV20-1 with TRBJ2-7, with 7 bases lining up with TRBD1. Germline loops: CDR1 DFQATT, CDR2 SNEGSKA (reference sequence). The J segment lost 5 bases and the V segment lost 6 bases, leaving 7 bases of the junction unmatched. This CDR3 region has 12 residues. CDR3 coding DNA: TGCAGTGCACCGGACAGGACGGACGAGCAGTACTTC. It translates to CSAPDRTDEQYF.